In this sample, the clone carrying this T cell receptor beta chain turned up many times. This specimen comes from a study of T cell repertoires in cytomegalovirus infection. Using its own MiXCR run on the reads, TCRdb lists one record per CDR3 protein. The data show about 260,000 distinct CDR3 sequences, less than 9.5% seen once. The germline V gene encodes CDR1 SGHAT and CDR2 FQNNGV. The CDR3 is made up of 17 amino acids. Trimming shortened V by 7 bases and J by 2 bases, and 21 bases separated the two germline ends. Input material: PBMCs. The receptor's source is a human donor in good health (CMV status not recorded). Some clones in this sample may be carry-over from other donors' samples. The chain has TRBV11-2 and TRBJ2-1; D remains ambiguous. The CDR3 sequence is CASTNVVGTNTYNEQFF. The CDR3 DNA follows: TGTGCCAGCACCAACGTGGTGGGCACAAATACCTACAATGAGCAGTTCTTC.